This T cell receptor (beta chain) is drawn from a study of blood T cell repertoires in COVID-19. Study details: Samples of COVID-19 (acute and convalescent) were obtained from the United States, Italy and Spain.

The protocol was immunoSEQ multiplex PCR, while the TCRdb copy is restricted to in-frame clones and leaves out a portion. The sample holds approximately 150,000 clones, less than 90% seen once. This CDR3 region has 16 residues. Germline assignment: CDR1 SGDLS and CDR2 YYNGEE. V lost 4 bases and J lost 2; bases outside the gene matches: 6. The sample comprised peripheral blood. The sequence was collected from a woman aged 70-85 years with acute or convalescent COVID-19. The chain uses TRBV9 and TRBJ2-2, with TRBD2 matching over 9 bases. In DNA, the CDR3 is TGTGCCAGCAGCCCCCGACTAGCGGATAACACCGGGGAGCTGTTTTTT. Translating gives CASSPRLADNTGELFF.